Listed here are 28 T cell receptor beta chains from one sample, sequenced in a study of blood T cell repertoires in COVID-19. The table came from immunoSEQ multiplex PCR; TCRdb's copy has only in-frame clones and leaves some out. The sample includes about 220,000 clones, more than 85% of them seen just once. Source material: peripheral blood. These TCRs come from a man aged 35-49 years with acute or convalescent COVID-19.

V is TRBV7-2 and J is TRBJ1-5, with 8 positions matching TRBD1. The CDR3 spans 14 residues. Germline loops: CDR1 SGHTA, CDR2 FQGNSA. The J segment lost 6 bases and the V segment lost 5 bases, leaving 6 bases of the junction unmatched. CDR3: CASSRTGGGQPQHF. Written as DNA, the CDR3 is TGTGCCAGCAGCCGTACAGGGGGTGGTCAGCCCCAGCATTTT.

This clone was seen more than once but under ten times. The chain has TRBV7-2 and TRBJ1-1; tentative D call: TRBD1 (6 bases). Germline CDR1 reads SGHTA; CDR2 reads FQGNSA. The V gene lost 6 bases and the J gene lost 1 base, with 9 bases spanning the gap. The CDR3 is 13 residues long. Here the CDR3 reads CASRGQTNTEAFF. Written as DNA, the CDR3 is TGTGCCAGCAGAGGACAGACGAACACTGAAGCTTTCTTT.

CDR3 sequence reads: CASSLMGQAAYEQYF. The CDR3 bases are TGTGCCAGCAGTTTAATGGGACAGGCCGCCTACGAGCAGTACTTC. The chain combines TRBV27 with TRBJ2-7; 8 bases align to TRBD1. Germline CDR1 MNHEY, CDR2 SMNVEV (reference sequence). V lost 2 bases and J lost 2; bases outside the gene matches: 5. CDR3 length: 15 amino acids.

This chain links TRBV30 with TRBJ2-2; 10 bases align to TRBD1. V shed 2 bases and J 0 bases; nucleotides not matched to a gene: 3. The CDR3 is 16 amino acids. The germline gives CDR1 GTSNPN, CDR2 SVGIG (reference sequence). CDR3 region: CAWSTGQGTNTGELFF. The DNA of the CDR3 is TGTGCCTGGAGTACGGGACAGGGGACGAACACCGGGGAGCTGTTTTTT.

The chain employs TRBV30 and TRBJ2-7, with D possibly TRBD2 on 5 matching bases. This CDR3 is 14 amino acids long. V lost 0 bases and J lost 2, with 11 bases in between. Germline CDR1 reads GTSNPN; CDR2 reads SVGIG (reference sequence). This CDR3 reads CAWSVTPRAYEQYF. The CDR3 DNA reads as TGTGCCTGGAGTGTAACCCCGAGGGCCTACGAGCAGTACTTC.

The chain carries TRBV29-1 and TRBJ2-7; perhaps TRBD1 as D (6 bases). CDR3 length: 11 amino acids. V lost 7 bases to trimming and J lost 3 bases, with 10 bases between them. The germline CDR1 and CDR2 sequences are SQVTM and ANQGSEA. The CDR3 loop is CSALQGYEQYF. CDR3 sequence (DNA): TGCAGCGCTCTACAGGGCTACGAGCAGTACTTC.

The V and J genes are TRBV14 and TRBJ2-5; D possibly corresponds to TRBD2 (5 bases). The germline CDR1 and CDR2 sequences are SGHDN and FVKESK. The CDR3 covers 14 residues. Trimming cost V 2 bases and J 5 bases, with 12 bases left between them. CDR3 sequence (DNA): TGTGCCAGCAGCCAACAGCTAGCACAGGAGACCCAGTACTTC. This encodes CASSQQLAQETQYF.

The V gene is TRBV2, the J gene TRBJ2-1; TRBD2 matches 8 bases. This CDR3 spans 15 amino acids. V was pared by 5 bases and J by 7 bases, with 10 bases of the junction left unmatched. Germline V CDR1 and CDR2: SNHLY, FYNNEI. The CDR3 region has the DNA TGTGCCAGCAGTAAGTCCCCGGGGGGGCTTAATGAGCAGTTCTTC. Translated: CASSKSPGGLNEQFF.

This chain joins TRBV7-9 and TRBJ2-7; the match to TRBD2 covers 7 bases. The junction had 2 bases not matched to a gene; V was cut back by 1 base and J by 5 bases. The CDR3 contains 13 residues. Germline V gene lookup returns CDR1 SEHNR and CDR2 FQNEAQ (reference sequence). The CDR3 nucleotides are TGTGCCAGCAGCTTAGGGGGGAGGGACGAGCAGTACTTC. Its translation is CASSLGGRDEQYF. The variable domain in full, completed from reference TRBV7-9 and TRBJ2-7, reads DTGVSQNPRHKITKRGQNVTFRCDPISEHNRLYWYRQTLGQGPEFLTYFQNEAQLEKSRLLSDRFSAERPKGSFSTLEIQRTEQGDSAMYLCASSLGGRDEQYFGPGTRLTVT.

V is TRBV7-9 and J is TRBJ2-3; 8 nucleotides match TRBD2. The V gene's germline CDR1 is SEHNR and CDR2 FQNEAQ (reference sequence). The V gene end was trimmed by 5 bases and the J gene end by 0 bases; junction bases not matched to a gene: 4. This CDR3 is built from 15 residues. This CDR3 reads CASSTLAGSTDTQYF. The CDR3, as DNA: TGTGCCAGCAGCACCTTAGCGGGGAGCACAGATACGCAGTATTTT. The full variable domain, with the rest looked up from reference TRBV7-9 and TRBJ2-3, is DTGVSQNPRHKITKRGQNVTFRCDPISEHNRLYWYRQTLGQGPEFLTYFQNEAQLEKSRLLSDRFSAERPKGSFSTLEIQRTEQGDSAMYLCASSTLAGSTDTQYFGPGTRLTVL.

The V and J genes are TRBV25-1 and TRBJ1-1; D is possibly TRBD1 (5 bases). V lost 2 bases to trimming and J lost 10 bases, with 17 bases between them. Germline V CDR1 and CDR2: MGHDK, SYGVNS. The CDR3 sequence is 14 residues long. Here the CDR3 DNA reads TGTGCCAGCAGTGAACCAGGGCAGTTACGGACAGCTTTCTTT. Its protein product is CASSEPGQLRTAFF. Full variable domain (rest looked up from reference TRBV25-1 and TRBJ1-1): EADIYQTPRYLVIGTGKKITLECSQTMGHDKMYWYQQDPGMELHLIHYSYGVNSTEKGDLSSESTVSRIRTEHFPLTLESARPSHTSQYLCASSEPGQLRTAFFGQGTRLTVV.

The genes are TRBV24-1 and TRBJ2-1; 9 bases match TRBD1. The CDR3 contains 17 residues. With V trimmed by 2 bases and J by 3 bases, 7 bases remained unmatched. CDR1 is KGHDR and CDR2 is SFDVKD in the germline V gene. CDR3 protein: CATSDSRTGVLYNEQFF. CDR3 DNA: TGTGCCACCAGTGATTCCCGGACAGGGGTCCTCTACAATGAGCAGTTCTTC.

V usage is TRBV6-2 or TRBV6-3 and J usage is TRBJ1-5; 7 bases match TRBD1. Trimming removed 4 bases from V and 0 bases from J; junction bases left unmatched: 3. The CDR3 contains 15 residues. The germline V gene has CDR1 MNHEY and CDR2 SVGEGT. DNA of the CDR3: TGTGCCAGCAGTTCACAGGGGTATAGCAATCAGCCCCAGCATTTT. Translation gives CASSSQGYSNQPQHF.

This chain links TRBV7-8 with TRBJ2-1, with D perhaps TRBD1 (6 bases). This CDR3 is 16 amino acids long. Trimming pared 1 base from V and 6 bases from J, leaving 16 bases between. Germline V gene data show CDR1 as SGHVS and CDR2 as FQNEAQ. The CDR3 DNA reads as TGTGCCAGCAGCTTAGGGTTGGGGGCCTCTGGCAATGAGCAGTTCTTC. As protein: CASSLGLGASGNEQFF.

The chain is built from TRBV3-1 (or the pseudogene TRBV3-2) and TRBJ1-6; no definite D call. The V gene's germline CDR1 is LGHDT and CDR2 YNNKEL (reference sequence). CDR3 size: 15 residues. V lost 0 bases and J lost 10, with 13 bases in between. Here the CDR3 reads CASSQEEVGNSPLHF. The CDR3 bases are TGTGCCAGCAGCCAAGAGGAGGTCGGGAACTCACCCCTCCACTTT.

V gene TRBV6-5 combines with J gene TRBJ2-3; 7 bases are a match to TRBD2. Germline lookup yields CDR1 MNHEY and CDR2 SVGAGI. Losses at the gene ends were 6 bases for V and 1 base for J; bases not matched to a gene: 7. The CDR3 consists of 15 residues. CDR3 sequence reads: CASRRIAGRTDTQYF. The CDR3 DNA is TGTGCCAGCAGAAGAATAGCGGGCCGCACAGATACGCAGTATTTT.

The chain recombines TRBV10-3 with TRBJ2-7; 14 nucleotides match TRBD2. This CDR3 region has 15 residues. In germline, CDR1 is ENHRY, CDR2 SYGVKD. V shed 3 bases, J shed 3 bases, and the junction held 1 base outside the gene matches. The CDR3 DNA sequence: TGTGCCATCAGTGACGGGACTAGCGGGGGCTACGAGCAGTACTTC. Translating it yields CAISDGTSGGYEQYF.

This clone appeared a single time. The CDR3 protein is CASSWWLAGSGAQYF. CDR3 sequence (DNA): TGTGCCAGCAGCTGGTGGCTAGCGGGATCAGGTGCCCAGTACTTC. The V and J genes are TRBV5-4 and TRBJ2-5; 9 nucleotides match TRBD2. Germline CDR1 is SGHNT and CDR2 is YYREEE (reference sequence). The CDR3 runs to 15 residues. Trimming removed 3 bases from V and 9 bases from J; junction bases left unmatched: 12.

In its sample, this clone was seen a few times. The same CDR3 is also encoded by other DNA sequences in this sample. The chain uses TRBV29-1 and TRBJ2-7; 7 positions match TRBD1. This CDR3 has 12 residues. CDR1 SQVTM and CDR2 ANQGSEA come from the germline V gene. J lost 2 bases, V lost 4 bases, and 2 bases had no gene match. CDR3: CSVGRGTYEQYF. The CDR3 bases are TGCAGCGTTGGCAGGGGGACCTACGAGCAGTACTTC.

The CDR3 loop is CASRQGLDLWEKLFF. Here the CDR3 DNA reads TGTGCCAGCAGACAGGGATTAGATCTTTGGGAAAAACTGTTTTTT. The chain has TRBV28 and TRBJ1-4; a possible D gene is TRBD1 (6 bases). The germline CDR1 and CDR2 sequences are MDHEN and SYDVKM. Trimming removed 6 bases from V and 8 bases from J, with 19 bases in between. This CDR3 region has 15 residues. Full variable domain (rest looked up from reference TRBV28 and TRBJ1-4): DVKVTQSSRYLVKRTGEKVFLECVQDMDHENMFWYRQDPGLGLRLIYFSYDVKMKEKGDIPEGYSVSREKKERFSLILESASTNQTSMYLCASRQGLDLWEKLFFGSGTQLSVL.

V and J are TRBV10-1 and TRBJ2-3; 10 bases match TRBD2. The CDR3 runs to 14 residues. The J segment lost 3 bases and the V segment lost 10 bases, leaving 7 bases of the junction unmatched. Germline assignment: CDR1 WNHNN and CDR2 SYGVQD (reference sequence). The CDR3 sequence: CATLKREGTDTQYF. The DNA of the CDR3 is TGCGCCACCCTGAAGCGGGAGGGTACAGATACGCAGTATTTT.

V usage is TRBV12-3 or TRBV12-4 and J usage is TRBJ1-1, with unresolved D. This CDR3 contains 13 residues. Trimming stripped 2 bases from V and 4 bases from J, with 8 bases between. CDR3: CASSLNSPTEAFF. CDR3 in DNA: TGTGCCAGCAGTTTAAACAGCCCCACTGAAGCTTTCTTT.

The rearrangement links TRBV30 to TRBJ2-7, with 13 bases matching TRBD2. With V trimmed by 7 bases and J by 3 bases, 21 bases remained unmatched. The CDR3 has 19 residues. Per germline, CDR1 GTSNPN and CDR2 SVGIG (reference sequence). DNA of the CDR3: TGTGCCTACTTTACCCGGACTAGCGGGAGATACAACTTGAACTACGAGCAGTACTTC. Its translation: CAYFTRTSGRYNLNYEQYF.

Here the CDR3 DNA reads TGTGCCAGCAGCCTGCCGGCGGGGAGGTTGCCAGATACGCAGTATTTT. It is translated as CASSLPAGRLPDTQYF. The chain employs TRBV27 and TRBJ2-3; TRBD2 might be the D (6 bases). V lost 6 bases and J lost 4, with 20 bases in between. Germline assignment: CDR1 MNHEY and CDR2 SMNVEV (reference sequence). The CDR3 runs to 16 residues.

V and J are TRBV9 and TRBJ1-2; 9 bases match TRBD1. The CDR3 contains 16 residues. Germline V CDR1 and CDR2: SGDLS, YYNGEE. The junction had 7 bases not matched to a gene; V was cut back by 1 base and J by 3 bases. The CDR3 region is CASSVRGGQGDYGYTF. In nucleotides, the CDR3 is TGTGCCAGCAGCGTAAGGGGGGGACAGGGCGACTATGGCTACACCTTC.

V is TRBV9 and J is TRBJ2-2; 9 bases agree with TRBD2. The germline CDR1 and CDR2 sequences are SGDLS and YYNGEE. Trimming took 0 bases from V and 3 from J; bases not matched to a gene: 3. The CDR3 has 16 residues. The CDR3 sequence: CASSVALAGYTGELFF. The CDR3 DNA sequence: TGTGCCAGCAGCGTAGCGCTAGCGGGGTACACCGGGGAGCTGTTTTTT.

This chain links TRBV6-2 or TRBV6-3 with TRBJ1-2; 7 bases align to TRBD1. Germline V CDR1 and CDR2: MNHEY, SVGEGT. The CDR3 runs 16 residues. The J segment lost 0 bases and the V segment lost 2 bases, leaving 6 bases of the junction unmatched. The CDR3 loop is CASSYPTGSANYGYTF. The CDR3 coding sequence is TGTGCCAGCAGTTACCCGACAGGGTCAGCTAACTATGGCTACACCTTC.

This sequence joins TRBV28 and TRBJ1-2; no reliable D call. Germline V gene sequence: CDR1 MDHEN, CDR2 SYDVKM. V lost 2 bases, J lost 0 bases, and 10 bases lay in between. This CDR3 has 15 amino acids. The CDR3, as DNA: TGTGCCAGCAGTTTAAGAAATATAGCTAACTATGGCTACACCTTC. Residues: CASSLRNIANYGYTF.